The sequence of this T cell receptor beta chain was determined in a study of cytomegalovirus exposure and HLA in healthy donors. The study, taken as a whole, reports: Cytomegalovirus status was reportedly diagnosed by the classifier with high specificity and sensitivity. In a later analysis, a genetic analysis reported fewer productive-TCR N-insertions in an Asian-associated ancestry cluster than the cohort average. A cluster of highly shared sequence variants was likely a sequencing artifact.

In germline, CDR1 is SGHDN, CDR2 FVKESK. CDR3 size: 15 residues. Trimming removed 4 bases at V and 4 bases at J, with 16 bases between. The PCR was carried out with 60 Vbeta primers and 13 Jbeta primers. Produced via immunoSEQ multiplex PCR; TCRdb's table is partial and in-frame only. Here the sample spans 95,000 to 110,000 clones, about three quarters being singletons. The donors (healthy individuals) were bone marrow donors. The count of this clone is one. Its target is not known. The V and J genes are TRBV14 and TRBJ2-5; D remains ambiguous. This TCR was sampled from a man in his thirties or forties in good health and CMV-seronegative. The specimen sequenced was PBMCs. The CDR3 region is CASSPRGSIRETQYF. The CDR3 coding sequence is TGTGCCAGCAGCCCGAGAGGTAGCATTCGAGAGACCCAGTACTTC.